This T cell receptor (beta chain) was identified in a study of T cells in Graves' hyperthyroidism and ophthalmopathy. Concerning this clonotype: Its specificity is not known.

Study-level findings and limits: Ophthalmopathy was model-predicted a median about 6.9 months pre-onset.

The germline V gene encodes CDR1 LNHDA and CDR2 SQIVND (reference sequence). Losses at the gene ends were 4 bases for V and 6 bases for J; bases not matched to a gene: 11. This CDR3 is built from 16 residues. Using RNA transcripts as the source, TCR beta CDR3 regions were amplified. RT-PCR in the first round (using the HTBI primer set) targeted the TCR CDR3. TCRdb recomputed calls from the multiplex PCR reads with MiXCR, one row per CDR3 protein. The table records 500,000 to 700,000 distinct CDR3 sequences, 16% of them present only once. Patients aged 18 to 65 had newly diagnosed hyperthyroidism of under 2 months' duration. Diagnosis relied on clinical symptoms, serum thyroxine and TRAb, thyroid ultrasound and orbital computed tomography.

The receptor was isolated from a woman aged 18-29 years with Graves' hyperthyroidism. V gene TRBV19 combines with J gene TRBJ2-3; TRBD1 agrees at 9 bases. Material: blood. The CDR3 loop is CASSRTGTGLQDTQYF. As DNA, the CDR3 is TGTGCCAGTAGTAGGACCGGGACAGGGTTACAGGATACGCAGTATTTT.